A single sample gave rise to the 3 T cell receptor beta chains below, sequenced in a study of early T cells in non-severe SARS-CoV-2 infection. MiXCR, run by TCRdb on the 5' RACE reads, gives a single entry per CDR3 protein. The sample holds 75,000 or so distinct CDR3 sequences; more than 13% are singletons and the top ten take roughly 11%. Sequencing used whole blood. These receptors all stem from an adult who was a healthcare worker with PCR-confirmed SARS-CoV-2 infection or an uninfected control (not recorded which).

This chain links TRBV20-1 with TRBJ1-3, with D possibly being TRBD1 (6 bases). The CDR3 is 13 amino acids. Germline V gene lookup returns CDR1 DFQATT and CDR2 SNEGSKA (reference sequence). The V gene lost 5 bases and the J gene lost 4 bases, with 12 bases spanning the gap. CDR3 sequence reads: CSAADSEGNTIYF. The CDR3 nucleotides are TGCAGTGCTGCGGACAGCGAGGGAAACACCATATATTTT.

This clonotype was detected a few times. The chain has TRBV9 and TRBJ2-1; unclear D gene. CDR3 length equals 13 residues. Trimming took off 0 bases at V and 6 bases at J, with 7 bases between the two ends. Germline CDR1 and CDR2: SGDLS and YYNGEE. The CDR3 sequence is CASSVGTSNEQFF. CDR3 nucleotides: TGTGCCAGCAGCGTAGGTACGTCCAATGAGCAGTTCTTC.

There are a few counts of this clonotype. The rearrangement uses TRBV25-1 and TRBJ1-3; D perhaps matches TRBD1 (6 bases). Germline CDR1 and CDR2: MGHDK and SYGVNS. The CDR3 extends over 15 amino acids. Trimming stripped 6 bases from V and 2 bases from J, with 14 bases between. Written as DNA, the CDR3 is TGTGCCAGCAGACTAAGCGGGACACCTGGAAACACCATATATTTT. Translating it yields CASRLSGTPGNTIYF. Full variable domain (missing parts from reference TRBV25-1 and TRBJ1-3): EADIYQTPRYLVIGTGKKITLECSQTMGHDKMYWYQQDPGMELHLIHYSYGVNSTEKGDLSSESTVSRIRTEHFPLTLESARPSHTSQYLCASRLSGTPGNTIYFGEGSWLTVV.